This T cell receptor beta chain is drawn from a study of cytomegalovirus exposure and HLA in healthy donors. No record exists of this donor's CMV serostatus. In the PCR, 60 Vbeta and 13 Jbeta primers were used. The table came from immunoSEQ multiplex PCR; TCRdb's copy has only in-frame clones and leaves some out. The repertoire holds 200,000 to 250,000 clones, with more than 75% as singletons. In this sample, this clone turned up a few times. The sequence was obtained from a human donor in good health. The sequencing sample was made of PBMCs.

This CDR3 reads CASSSAERSTDTQYF. The CDR3 DNA is TGTGCCAGCAGCTCTGCAGAACGTAGCACAGATACGCAGTATTTT. The chain has TRBV5-4 and TRBJ2-3; D remains unclear. The CDR3 sequence is 15 residues long. Trimming pared 3 bases from V and 0 bases from J, leaving 11 bases between. Germline V CDR1 and CDR2: SGHNT, YYREEE (reference sequence).